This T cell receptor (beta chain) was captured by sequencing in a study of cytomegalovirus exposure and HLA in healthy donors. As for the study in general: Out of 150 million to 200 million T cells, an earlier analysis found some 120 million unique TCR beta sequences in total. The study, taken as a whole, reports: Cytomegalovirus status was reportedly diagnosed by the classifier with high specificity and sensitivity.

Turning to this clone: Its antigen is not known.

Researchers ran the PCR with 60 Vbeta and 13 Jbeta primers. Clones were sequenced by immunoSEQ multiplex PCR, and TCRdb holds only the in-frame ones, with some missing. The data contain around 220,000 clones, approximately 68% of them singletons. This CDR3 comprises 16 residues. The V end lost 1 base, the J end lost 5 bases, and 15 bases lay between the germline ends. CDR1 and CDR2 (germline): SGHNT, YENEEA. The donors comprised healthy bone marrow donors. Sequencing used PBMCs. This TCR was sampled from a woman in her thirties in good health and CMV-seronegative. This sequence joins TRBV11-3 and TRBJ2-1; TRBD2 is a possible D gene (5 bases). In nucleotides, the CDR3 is TGTGCCAGCAGCTTAGCGCGGGTTTCCGTTAACAATGAGCAGTTCTTC. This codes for CASSLARVSVNNEQFF.